This T cell receptor (beta chain) was obtained from a study of metastatic and nonmetastatic thyroid tumors. TCRdb reassembled clones from the PCR reads with MiXCR. The table includes approximately 13,000 clones, over 25% detected once. In germline, CDR1 is LGHDT, CDR2 YNNKEL (reference sequence). J gave up 0 bases and V 8 bases, and 7 bases lay outside the gene matches. This CDR3 comprises 15 residues. Patients underwent thyroid surgery, and none had received any treatment before it. This rearrangement joins TRBV3-1 to TRBJ2-3; 8 bases fit TRBD2. Input material: tumor tissue. The receptor was isolated from a female donor with papillary thyroid cancer or a benign thyroid nodule (not recorded which). Some clones in this sample may be carry-over from other donors' samples. The CDR3 is CASGPTSVSTDTQYF. The CDR3 coding sequence is TGTGCCAGCGGCCCGACTAGCGTGAGCACAGATACGCAGTATTTT.